This entry is about one TCR beta chain. The antigen is not known. This sample was taken from a study of early T cells in non-severe SARS-CoV-2 infection. Across the study: Chains were unpaired, as sequencing was done on bulk RNA from unsorted whole blood.

CDR3 length equals 16 residues. The germline V gene has CDR1 KGHDR and CDR2 SFDVKD. Trimming pared 1 base from V and 3 bases from J, leaving 13 bases between. As part of library construction, unique molecular identifiers were attached to individual cDNA molecules. TCRdb re-derived calls from the 5' RACE reads in MiXCR, one entry per CDR3 protein. The sample lists roughly 53,000 distinct CDR3 sequences, roughly 9% occurring once. The study's findings and limits: In VDJdb matching, anti-spike CD8 responses were favored while private and CD4 specificities went missing.

The J gene is TRBJ2-3, the V gene TRBV24-1; the D gene could be TRBD1 or TRBD2 (5 bases each). Sequences were derived from whole blood, sampled at baseline. This TCR was sampled from an adult who was a healthcare worker with PCR-confirmed SARS-CoV-2 infection or an uninfected control (not recorded which). The CDR3 is CATSDFSRGRTDTQYF. In DNA form, the CDR3 reads TGTGCCACCAGTGATTTCTCACGGGGCCGAACAGATACGCAGTATTTT.